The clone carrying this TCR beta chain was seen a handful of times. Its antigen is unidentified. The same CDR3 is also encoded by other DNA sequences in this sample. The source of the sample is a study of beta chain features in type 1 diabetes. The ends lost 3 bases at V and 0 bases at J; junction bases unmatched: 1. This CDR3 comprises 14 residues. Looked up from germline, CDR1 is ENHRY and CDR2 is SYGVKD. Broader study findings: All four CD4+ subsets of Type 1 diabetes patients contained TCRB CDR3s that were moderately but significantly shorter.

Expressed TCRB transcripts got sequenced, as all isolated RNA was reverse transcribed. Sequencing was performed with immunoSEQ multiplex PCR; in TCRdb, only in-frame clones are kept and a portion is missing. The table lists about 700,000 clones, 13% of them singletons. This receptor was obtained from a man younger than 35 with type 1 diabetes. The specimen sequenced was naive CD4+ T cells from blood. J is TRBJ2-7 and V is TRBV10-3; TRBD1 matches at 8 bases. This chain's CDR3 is CAISEGQGSYEQYF. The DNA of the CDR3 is TGTGCCATCAGTGAAGGACAGGGCTCCTACGAGCAGTACTTC.